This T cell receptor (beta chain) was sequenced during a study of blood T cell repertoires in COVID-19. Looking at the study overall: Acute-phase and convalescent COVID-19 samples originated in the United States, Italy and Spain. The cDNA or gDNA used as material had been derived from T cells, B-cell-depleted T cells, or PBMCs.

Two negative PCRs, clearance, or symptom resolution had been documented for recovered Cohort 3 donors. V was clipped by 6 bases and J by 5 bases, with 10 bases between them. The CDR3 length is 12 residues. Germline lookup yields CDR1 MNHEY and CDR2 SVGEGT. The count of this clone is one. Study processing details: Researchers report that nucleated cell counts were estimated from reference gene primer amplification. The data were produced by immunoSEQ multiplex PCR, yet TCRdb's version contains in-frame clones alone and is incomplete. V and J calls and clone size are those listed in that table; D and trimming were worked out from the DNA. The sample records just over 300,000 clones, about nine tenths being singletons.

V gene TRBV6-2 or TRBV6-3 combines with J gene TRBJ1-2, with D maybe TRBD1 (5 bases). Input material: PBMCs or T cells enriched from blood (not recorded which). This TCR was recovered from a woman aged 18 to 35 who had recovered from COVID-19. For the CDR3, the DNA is TGTGCCAGCAGCCACCAGGGATATGGCTACACCTTC. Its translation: CASSHQGYGYTF.